This T cell receptor beta chain was found in a study of blood T cell repertoires in COVID-19. Study in general: Samples taken during acute and convalescent COVID-19 were collected in the United States, Italy and Spain.

This CDR3 spans 17 amino acids. J lost 2 bases, V lost 0 bases, and 7 bases had no gene match. CDR1 SGHDN and CDR2 FVKESK come from the germline V gene. Produced via immunoSEQ multiplex PCR; TCRdb's table is partial and in-frame only. The sample yields approximately 78,000 clones, over 65% seen once. This clone has only a few counts. The sequenced material came from peripheral blood. The rearrangement uses TRBV14 and TRBJ1-3, with 7 positions matching TRBD1. This TCR was recovered from a woman aged 80 or older with acute or convalescent COVID-19. CDR3 sequence (DNA): TGTGCCAGCAGCCAAGAACGGACAGGACAAGCTGGAAACACCATATATTTT. It yields the protein CASSQERTGQAGNTIYF.